This TCR beta chain stems from a study of blood T cells in healthy people across ages (dated by TCRdb to 2014 to 2015). In terms of the full investigation: In model experiments, roughly one uniquely barcoded TCR beta cDNA molecule per two T cells was captured by template switching. Four age groups were formed from the donors: young (average about 16 years), middle-aged (approximately 40), aged (more than 55) and long-lived (less than 85). Two additional independent replicas of 1 million unique cDNA reads from the same blood draw were analyzed for two donors (one aged 18 to 30 and one aged 80 or older). Age-related changes in TCR beta repertoire diversity were measured in the study by deep sequencing normalized with unique cDNA molecular identifiers. Donors of different ages were randomly distributed across sequencing lanes to avoid experimental bias. The full study reports these points: Total diversity estimates from one million sequenced T cells were considered lower bounds and underestimates. Because donor CMV infection status was unknown, age-related changes in expanded clonotypes were potentially confounded. The percentage of naive T cells measured by flow cytometry correlated strongly with observed TCR beta diversity. Bulk unsorted PBMC profiling prevented conclusive comparison of naive and antigen-experienced compartments. Observed TCR beta diversity per million T cells fell roughly linearly with age, and a significant reduction was already apparent by age about 43. Compared with the aged group, the long-lived group had more naive CD4+ T cells, fewer expanded clones and increased TCR diversity, a pattern suggesting age selection.

There are 15 amino acids in the CDR3, from cysteine to phenylalanine inclusive. Only the CDR3 region is kept as DNA, spanning 45 bases read in frame from base 1. Sequences SGHVS (CDR1) and FQNEAQ (CDR2) are obtained from the germline V gene. Germline trimming amounts to 5 bases on V and 3 bases on J, with 9 as the count of junction bases outside the gene matches. Receptors were amplified or captured by 5' RACE. Sequencing was performed on an Illumina HiSeq 2500. A second PCR of 7 to 11 cycles was performed with a sample-barcoded 5' primer and a J-beta primer mix. A template-switch 5' adaptor carrying 12 random nucleotides introduced a unique molecular identifier onto each TCR beta cDNA molecule. Each sample yielded at least 2.5 million CDR3-containing paired-end reads. First-strand cDNA synthesis was performed from all RNA using the Mint cDNA synthesis kit, with priming by a TRBC-specific oligonucleotide. Following uracil-DNA glycosylase treatment, all cDNA underwent a first 18-cycle PCR with the universal primers M1SS and BC2_uni_R. For the original study's pipeline: Each sample was normalized by randomly selecting 1 million high-quality reads, each carrying a distinct molecular identifier. Instead of being binned into consensus sequences, reads with shared molecular identifiers were discarded. MiTCR, set to a Q25 quality threshold and the strictest error-elimination algorithm, was used for CDR3 identification, clonotype clustering and error correction. A nonparametric unseen species model using Euler transformation provided a lower-bound estimate of total TCR beta diversity. TCRdb's own reprocessing of the public reads used fastp at Q25 and MiXCR and kept productive beta chains. CDR3 protein sequences are deduplicated, and each keeps its most common genes and DNA. Here the V and J calls rest on TCRdb's processing, not on the authors' analysis. The sample table shows 2 million or so distinct CDR3 sequences, and around half are seen once. The ten largest clones take up 2.1% of the sample.

Points on this clonotype: The antigen it binds to is not known. Nothing much larger sits one base from this clone, and base qualities are not available.

Donors were around 37 systemically healthy Caucasian individuals from Russia aged about 6 to 100 years. Approximately 9.3 milliliters of peripheral blood were collected from each donor into EDTA-treated Vacutainer tubes. Ficoll-Paque density-gradient centrifugation was used to isolate PBMCs, with at least 6 million obtained per sample. Trizol reagent was used to extract total RNA from the PBMCs, yielding at least 6 micrograms per sample. For every donor, flow cytometry on a PBMC aliquot measured the percentage of naive CD45RAhigh/CD27high T cells. This sequence was found in a middle-aged woman in good health. The chain is made from TRBV7-8 and TRBJ2-7, with TRBD1 identical over 8 junction bases. The sample consisted of blood. The nucleotide sequence reads TGTGCCAGCAGCGTAAGCAGGGGGCGGTACTACGAGCAGTACTTC. This yields the protein CASSVSRGRYYEQYF. Where the CDR3 stops, the reference TRBV7-8 and TRBJ2-7 genes take over; the full variable domain is GAGVSQSPRYKVAKRGQDVALRCDPISGHVSLFWYQQALGQGPEFLTYFQNEAQLDKSGLPSDRFFAERPEGSVSTLKIQRTQQEDSAVYLCASSVSRGRYYEQYFGPGTRLTVT.